The TCR beta chain described here comes from a study of shared clonotypes between healthy human individuals. Study-wide background: Donor ages ranged 18 to 49 years: two women, a few men. Study conclusions and caveats: How much donors shared clonotypes was expected to be affected by sequencing depth. Generation probability values for non-shared clonotypes were lower than those for clonotypes shared by all four donors.

Data came from immunoSEQ multiplex PCR; TCRdb stores just in-frame clones and leaves some out. Among millions of clones listed, roughly nine tenths were seen once. This clone was seen a handful of times. Its cognate antigen is unknown. A split of CD4+ cells into CD45RA+ naive and CD45RA-negative memory subsets was performed. Per the germline V gene, CDR1 is SEHNR and CDR2 is FQNEAQ (reference sequence). The length of the CDR3 is 13 residues. V gave up 5 bases and J gave up 4 bases; unmatched junction bases: 2. The chain employs TRBV7-9 and TRBJ1-1; 9 positions agree with TRBD1. This receptor was identified in a man younger than 30 in good health. Sequencing was done on a sample of naive CD4+ T cells sorted from blood. Specified subset: CD45RA+ positively selected. CDR3 coding DNA: TGTGCCAGCAGCAAGACAGGGGGCACTGAAGCTTTCTTT. It encodes CASSKTGGTEAFF.